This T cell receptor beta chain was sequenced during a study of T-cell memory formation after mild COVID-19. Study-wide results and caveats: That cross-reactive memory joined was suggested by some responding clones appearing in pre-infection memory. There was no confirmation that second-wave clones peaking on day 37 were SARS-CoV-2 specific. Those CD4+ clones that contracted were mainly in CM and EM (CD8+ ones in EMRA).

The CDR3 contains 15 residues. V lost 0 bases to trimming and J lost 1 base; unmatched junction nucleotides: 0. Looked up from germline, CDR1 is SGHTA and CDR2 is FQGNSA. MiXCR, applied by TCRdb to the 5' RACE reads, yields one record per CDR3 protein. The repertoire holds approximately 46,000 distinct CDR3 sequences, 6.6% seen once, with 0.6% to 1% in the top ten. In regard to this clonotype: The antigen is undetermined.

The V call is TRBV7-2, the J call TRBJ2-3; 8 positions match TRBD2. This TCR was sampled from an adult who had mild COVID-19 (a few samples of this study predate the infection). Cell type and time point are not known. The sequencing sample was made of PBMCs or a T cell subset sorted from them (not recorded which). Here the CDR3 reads CASSLAAGGTDTQYF. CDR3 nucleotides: TGTGCCAGCAGCTTAGCAGCGGGAGGCACAGATACGCAGTATTTT.